The 7 T cell receptor beta chains presented below share a single source sample, sequenced in a study of shared clonotypes between healthy human individuals. The method was immunoSEQ multiplex PCR; TCRdb's version includes in-frame clones alone and lacks a portion of them. Of about 600,000 clones in the sample, around 77% were seen once. The specimen sequenced was PBMCs. These receptors came from a woman in her thirties or forties in good health. Some clones in this sample may be carry-over from other donors' samples.

This clone was seen more than once but under ten times. V usage is TRBV30 and J usage is TRBJ1-1; weak D call: TRBD1 (5 bases). The CDR3 loop spans 13 amino acids. Between the trimmed V and J ends, which lost 5 bases and 11 bases, there was a span of 21 bases. Per the germline V gene, CDR1 is GTSNPN and CDR2 is SVGIG (reference sequence). DNA of the CDR3: TGTGCCTGGTCACCCGAATGGGGCTCGGGGGCTTTCTTT. It specifies CAWSPEWGSGAFF.

V usage is TRBV9 and J usage is TRBJ1-1; D remains ambiguous. The CDR3 covers 15 residues. Trimming removed 1 base at V and 1 base at J, with 11 bases between. Germline CDR1 and CDR2: SGDLS and YYNGEE. This CDR3 reads CASSVNAGWNTEAFF. CDR3 bases: TGTGCCAGCAGCGTAAACGCGGGATGGAACACTGAAGCTTTCTTT.

This clone showed up many times. Other DNA variants within this sample encode the same CDR3. V and J are TRBV27 and TRBJ2-7; the D is unclear. V was clipped by 3 bases and J by 2 bases, with 11 bases between them. Germline lookup yields CDR1 MNHEY and CDR2 SMNVEV (reference sequence). This CDR3 spans 14 amino acids. CDR3 amino acids: CASSFDRRTYEQYF. Written as DNA, the CDR3 is TGTGCCAGCAGTTTTGATCGGCGAACCTACGAGCAGTACTTC.

This clone was observed a handful of times. The sample has other DNA sequences that encode this CDR3 too. The rearrangement uses TRBV5-1 and TRBJ2-7; no reliable D call. Germline V CDR1 and CDR2: SGHRS, YFSETQ. V dropped 0 bases and J dropped 3 bases, with 7 bases sitting between them. The CDR3 runs to 13 residues. This chain's CDR3 is CASSLGQNYEQYF. As DNA, the CDR3 is TGCGCCAGCAGCTTGGGACAAAACTACGAGCAGTACTTC.

With respect to this clone: The same CDR3 can be traced to other DNA sequences in this sample. The rearrangement uses TRBV5-4 and TRBJ2-1; TRBD2 agrees at 8 bases. Per germline, CDR1 SGHNT and CDR2 YYREEE (reference sequence). The V and J ends lost 4 bases and 0 bases, in that order; junction bases with no gene match: 3. This CDR3 has 15 amino acids. In nucleotides, the CDR3 is TGTGCCAGCAGCCTAAGCGGGAGCTCCTACAATGAGCAGTTCTTC. Translating gives CASSLSGSSYNEQFF.

V and J are TRBV7-6 and TRBJ2-7; TRBD2 is a possible D gene (6 bases). V lost 1 base and J 2 bases, leaving 12 bases between the germline ends. This CDR3 has 15 residues. CDR1 and CDR2 from the germline V gene are SGHVS and FNYEAQ. The CDR3 DNA reads TGTGCCAGCAGCTTAGAGCCTAGCGTGGCCTACGAGCAGTACTTC. This encodes CASSLEPSVAYEQYF. Full variable domain (rest looked up from reference TRBV7-6 and TRBJ2-7): GAGVSQSPRYKVTKRGQDVALRCDPISGHVSLYWYRQALGQGPEFLTYFNYEAQQDKSGLPNDRFSAERPEGSISTLTIQRTEQRDSAMYRCASSLEPSVAYEQYFGPGTRLTVT.

The chain carries TRBV6-1 and TRBJ2-4; 12 bases line up with TRBD2. CDR3 length equals 16 residues. V dropped 2 bases and J dropped 2; count of bases not matched to a gene: 1. The germline V gene has CDR1 MNHNS and CDR2 SASEGT. CDR3 in amino acids: CASSELAGGPKNIQYF. In DNA form, the CDR3 reads TGTGCCAGCAGTGAACTAGCGGGAGGGCCCAAAAACATTCAGTACTTC.